This T cell receptor beta chain is from a study of T cells in localized non-small cell lung cancer. The CDR3 length is 13 residues. Trimming at V came to 5 bases and at J to 8 bases, leaving 6 bases not matched to a gene. The germline CDR1 and CDR2 sequences are LNHDA and SQIVND (reference sequence). Only in-frame clones appear in the TCRdb table, and some are missing; sequencing was by immunoSEQ multiplex PCR. The sample has about 40,000 clones, roughly 86% seen once. The source of this sequence is a man between 18 and 50 years old with stage I lung adenocarcinoma. Sequenced here: peripheral blood, sampled before any cancer treatment. J is TRBJ2-1 and V is TRBV19; 7 positions match TRBD1. CDR3 nucleotide sequence: TGTGCCAGTAGTGGATACAGGGGCGATGAGCAGTTCTTC. The encoded protein is CASSGYRGDEQFF.